This T cell receptor (beta chain) was identified during a study of control samples from healthy donors and cancer patients. Assay used: immunoSEQ multiplex PCR; TCRdb lists only in-frame clones, some missing. Among 150,000 to 200,000 clones listed, approximately 90% were seen once. Germline lookup yields CDR1 MNHEY and CDR2 SMNVEV (reference sequence). V dropped 4 bases and J dropped 0 bases, with 9 bases sitting between them. The CDR3 has 14 amino acids. Sequencing was carried out using blood. The V gene is TRBV27, the J gene TRBJ2-5, with unresolved D. The sequence was collected from a woman aged 25 to 45 in good health. The DNA for the CDR3 is TGTGCCAGCAGTTCCCCTCCGTACCAAGAGACCCAGTACTTC. Its protein product is CASSSPPYQETQYF.